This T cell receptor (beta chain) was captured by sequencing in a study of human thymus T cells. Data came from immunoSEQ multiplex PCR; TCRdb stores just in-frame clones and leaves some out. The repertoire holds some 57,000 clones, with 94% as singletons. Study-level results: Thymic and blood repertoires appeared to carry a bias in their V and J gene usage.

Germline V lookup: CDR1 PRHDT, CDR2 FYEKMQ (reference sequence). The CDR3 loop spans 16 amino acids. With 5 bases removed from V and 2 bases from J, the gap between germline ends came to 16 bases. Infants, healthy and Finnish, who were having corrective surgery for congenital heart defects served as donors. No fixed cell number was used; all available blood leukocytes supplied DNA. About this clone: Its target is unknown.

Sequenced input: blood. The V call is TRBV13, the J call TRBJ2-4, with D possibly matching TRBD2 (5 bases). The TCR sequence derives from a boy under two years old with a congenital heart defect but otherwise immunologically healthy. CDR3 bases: TGTGCCAGCAGCCCCCGGGGTGAGCAAACCAAAAACATTCAGTACTTC. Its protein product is CASSPRGEQTKNIQYF.